These 20 T cell receptor beta chains were all obtained from the same sample, sequenced in a study of cytomegalovirus exposure and HLA in healthy donors. The PCR employed 60 Vbeta primers together with 13 Jbeta primers. TCRdb keeps only in-frame clones here, not all; method: immunoSEQ multiplex PCR. This sample yields over 95,000 clones, of which 65% to 80% are seen a single time; about 2.5% belongs to the top ten. Sequencing used PBMCs. Source of these receptors: a female donor in good health and CMV-seronegative.

This clone was recorded a few times. The gene calls are TRBV27 and TRBJ1-1; 10 bases are shared with TRBD1. The V gene's germline CDR1 is MNHEY and CDR2 SMNVEV (reference sequence). The CDR3 is made up of 15 amino acids. Trimming took 5 bases from V and 4 from J; bases not matched to a gene: 7. CDR3 nucleotides: TGTGCCAGCAGTAGAACGGGACAGGGGAGCACTGAAGCTTTCTTT. It encodes CASSRTGQGSTEAFF.

The CDR3 reads CASSSPLGQTTGELFF. CDR3 in DNA: TGTGCCAGCAGCTCGCCATTGGGACAGACTACCGGGGAGCTGTTTTTT. V gene TRBV7-9 combines with J gene TRBJ2-2, with TRBD1 matching over 7 bases. Per germline, CDR1 SEHNR and CDR2 FQNEAQ (reference sequence). Trimming took 4 bases from V and 5 from J; bases not matched to a gene: 10. The CDR3 length is 16 residues.

The chain joins TRBV5-1 to TRBJ2-3; weak D call: TRBD2 (6 bases). The germline V gene encodes CDR1 SGHRS and CDR2 YFSETQ. This CDR3 is built from 20 residues. Trimming stripped 1 base from V and 0 bases from J, with 24 bases between. The CDR3 reads CASSLSLRGGAVSSTDTQYF. DNA for the CDR3: TGCGCCAGCAGCTTGTCCCTCCGTGGCGGGGCAGTCTCTAGCACAGATACGCAGTATTTT.

The chain links TRBV4-2 to TRBJ2-7, with D maybe TRBD1 (6 bases). V was clipped by 5 bases and J by 1 base, with 12 bases between them. This CDR3 spans 14 amino acids. Germline values: CDR1 LGHNA, CDR2 YNFKEQ. CDR3 coding DNA: TGTGCCAGCAGCTTGGAAGGGGGATCCTACGAGCAGTACTTC. Its translation: CASSLEGGSYEQYF.

This clone was seen a single time. Other nucleotide sequences in the sample specify the same CDR3. The chain combines TRBV9 with TRBJ2-1; 9 positions agree with TRBD2. The CDR3 runs to 16 residues. CDR1 is SGDLS and CDR2 is YYNGEE in the germline V gene. After removal of 0 bases from V and 4 bases from J, the junction contained 5 bases not matched to a gene. The CDR3 here is CASSVDSGGPYNEQFF. CDR3 nucleotide sequence: TGTGCCAGCAGCGTAGATAGCGGGGGACCATACAATGAGCAGTTCTTC.

The V and J genes are TRBV6-5 and TRBJ2-7; D might be TRBD1 (5 bases). The V gene's germline CDR1 is MNHEY and CDR2 SVGAGI. V dropped 0 bases and J dropped 3 bases, with 9 bases sitting between them. The CDR3 contains 14 residues. CDR3 coding DNA: TGTGCCAGCAGTTACTCGCCGCAGGGCTACGAGCAGTACTTC. This gives the protein CASSYSPQGYEQYF.

This clone was seen only once. This sequence joins TRBV11-2 and TRBJ2-6, with 8 bases that match TRBD1. With 5 bases clipped from V and 2 bases from J, the junction kept 5 bases outside the gene matches. The germline V gene encodes CDR1 SGHAT and CDR2 FQNNGV. This CDR3 contains 16 residues. The CDR3 is CASSKGGQAGANVLTF. DNA of the CDR3: TGTGCCAGCAGCAAAGGGGGACAGGCTGGGGCCAACGTCCTGACTTTC. The complete variable domain, with remaining parts taken from reference TRBV11-2 and TRBJ2-6, reads EAGVAQSPRYKIIEKRQSVAFWCNPISGHATLYWYQQILGQGPKLLIQFQNNGVVDDSQLPKDRFSAERLKGVDSTLKIQPAKLEDSAVYLCASSKGGQAGANVLTFGAGSRLTVL.

This CDR3 is CASSSRRAGEGEQYF. The DNA for the CDR3 is TGTGCCAGCAGTAGTAGGCGGGCTGGGGAGGGCGAGCAGTACTTC. The chain joins TRBV6-1 to TRBJ2-7; 7 bases are shared with TRBD2. The CDR3 is 15 residues long. From germline, CDR1 is MNHNS and CDR2 SASEGT. V was clipped by 5 bases and J by 6 bases; unmatched bases: 13.

This clone was found once. The CDR3 here is CASSLGQGGNTEAFF. Written as DNA, the CDR3 is TGCGCCAGCAGCCTAGGACAGGGGGGCAACACTGAAGCTTTCTTT. The chain joins TRBV4-3 to TRBJ1-1; 10 bases match TRBD1. CDR3 length equals 15 residues. J was trimmed by 2 bases and V by 4 bases; bases with no gene match: 4. Per the germline V gene, CDR1 is LGHNA and CDR2 is YSLEER.

A remark on this clone: The sample holds other DNA sequences that translate to the same CDR3. This chain links TRBV27 with TRBJ1-5; TRBD1 might be the D (6 bases). V dropped 4 bases and J dropped 7 bases, with 8 bases sitting between them. Looked up from germline, CDR1 is MNHEY and CDR2 is SMNVEV (reference sequence). The CDR3 is 12 amino acids. This chain's CDR3 is CASSSQGQPQHF. In DNA, the CDR3 is TGTGCCAGCAGTTCACAGGGCCAGCCCCAGCATTTT.

The table lists this clone with a few counts. The genes are TRBV4-3 and TRBJ2-2; D might be TRBD2 (5 bases). The CDR3 totals 17 residues. V lost 0 bases and J lost 5, with 16 bases in between. Germline-derived CDR1 and CDR2 are LGHNA and YSLEER. CDR3: CASSQDRRTPPTGELFF. As DNA, the CDR3 is TGCGCCAGCAGCCAAGATCGAAGGACTCCCCCTACCGGGGAGCTGTTTTTT.

This clone showed up just a few times. The gene calls are TRBV2 and TRBJ1-4; 9 bases are shared with TRBD1. Looked up from germline, CDR1 is SNHLY and CDR2 is FYNNEI. The ends lost 8 bases at V and 7 bases at J; junction bases unmatched: 8. The CDR3 is 14 residues long. The CDR3 protein is CASDYTGGSEKLFF. As DNA, the CDR3 is TGTGCCAGCGATTATACAGGGGGCAGTGAAAAACTGTTTTTT.

Concerning this clone: An end of the junction differs from the germline gene, which may be a read error. Other nucleotide sequences from this sample produce the same CDR3. The CDR3 coding sequence is TGCGCCAGCAGTTTATCTCAAGGAGGCTATGGCTACACCTTC. Encoded protein: CASSLSQGGYGYTF. The chain is built from TRBV27 and TRBJ1-2, with D hard to call. The germline CDR1 and CDR2 sequences are MNHEY and SMNVEV (reference sequence). This CDR3 contains 14 residues.

The chain links TRBV19 to TRBJ2-7, with D possibly being TRBD1 (6 bases). The CDR3 sequence is 15 residues long. V lost 6 bases and J lost 6, with 21 bases in between. In germline, CDR1 is LNHDA, CDR2 SQIVND (reference sequence). CDR3 sequence: CASSGAGTPLIEQYF. In DNA, the CDR3 is TGTGCCAGTAGCGGAGCCGGGACACCTTTAATCGAGCAGTACTTC.

This chain connects TRBV7-9 to TRBJ1-1; TRBD1 agrees at 7 bases. Germline values: CDR1 SEHNR, CDR2 FQNEAQ (reference sequence). The CDR3 is 16 residues long. Germline trimming cut 5 bases from V and 2 bases from J; bases unmatched to any gene: 11. CDR3: CASSPRQGFTNTEAFF. DNA for the CDR3: TGTGCCAGCAGCCCCAGACAGGGCTTTACCAACACTGAAGCTTTCTTT. Full variable domain (remainder filled in from reference TRBV7-9 and TRBJ1-1): DTGVSQNPRHKITKRGQNVTFRCDPISEHNRLYWYRQTLGQGPEFLTYFQNEAQLEKSRLLSDRFSAERPKGSFSTLEIQRTEQGDSAMYLCASSPRQGFTNTEAFFGQGTRLTVV.

The chain couples TRBV4-3 to TRBJ1-1; no reliable D call. Germline CDR1 LGHNA, CDR2 YSLEER. V gave up 0 bases and J gave up 0 bases, with 14 bases separating them. There are 17 residues in the CDR3. CDR3 coding DNA: TGCGCCAGCAGCCAAGATATTGGTGGACTAATGAACACTGAAGCTTTCTTT. This codes for CASSQDIGGLMNTEAFF.

The chain links TRBV6-5 to TRBJ2-2; 14 bases align to TRBD2. The CDR3 runs to 16 residues. Per germline, CDR1 MNHEY and CDR2 SVGAGI. V lost 4 bases and J lost 5; bases outside the gene matches: 3. CDR3 DNA: TGTGCCAGCAGTTCCCGACTAGCGGGGGGGACCGGGGAGCTGTTTTTT. Its translation is CASSSRLAGGTGELFF.

V gene TRBV7-2 combines with J gene TRBJ2-1; 9 nucleotides agree with TRBD2. CDR1 is SGHTA and CDR2 is FQGNSA in the germline V gene. This CDR3 has 15 residues. V lost 2 bases and J lost 2; bases outside the gene matches: 1. The CDR3 coding sequence is TGTGCCAGCAGCTTAATAGCGGGGGCCTACAATGAGCAGTTCTTC. Amino acids: CASSLIAGAYNEQFF.

J is TRBJ2-4 and V is TRBV4-1; 10 bases are a match to TRBD2. This CDR3 spans 18 amino acids. Germline V gives CDR1 MGHRA, CDR2 YSYEKL. Trimming cost V 5 bases and J 1 base; bases outside gene matches: 11. CDR3 region: CASSGAGGGTTAKNIQYF. The CDR3 DNA sequence: TGCGCCAGCAGCGGAGCGGGAGGGGGGACTACGGCCAAAAACATTCAGTACTTC.

The chain recombines TRBV14 with TRBJ2-6; D is uncertain. Germline V gene data show CDR1 as SGHDN and CDR2 as FVKESK. The CDR3 spans 14 residues. The V end lost 4 bases, the J end lost 3 bases, and 7 bases lay between the germline ends. The CDR3 spells CASSPRHGANVLTF. In DNA, the CDR3 is TGTGCCAGCAGCCCCCGACATGGGGCCAACGTCCTGACTTTC.